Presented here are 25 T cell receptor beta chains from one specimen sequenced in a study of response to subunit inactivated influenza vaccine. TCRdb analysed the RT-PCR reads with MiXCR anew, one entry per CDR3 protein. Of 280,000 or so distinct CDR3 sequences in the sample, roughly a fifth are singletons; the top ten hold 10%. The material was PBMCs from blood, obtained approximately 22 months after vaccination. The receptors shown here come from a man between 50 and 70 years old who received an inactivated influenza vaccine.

The DNA of the CDR3 is TGCGCCAGCAGCCAAGGACAGGGTGTGGCCTACAATGAGCAGTTCTTC. It codes for CASSQGQGVAYNEQFF. The J gene is TRBJ2-1, the V gene TRBV4-1; 7 nucleotides match TRBD1. Germline V lookup: CDR1 MGHRA, CDR2 YSYEKL. V trimming: 1 base; J trimming: 2 bases; junction bases outside the gene matches: 5. CDR3 length equals 16 residues.

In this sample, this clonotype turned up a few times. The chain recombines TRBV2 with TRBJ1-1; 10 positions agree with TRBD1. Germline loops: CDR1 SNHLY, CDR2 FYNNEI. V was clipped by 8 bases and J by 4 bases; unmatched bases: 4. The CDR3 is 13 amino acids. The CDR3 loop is CASVGTGVTEAFF. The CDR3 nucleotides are TGTGCCAGCGTGGGGACAGGGGTCACTGAAGCTTTCTTT.

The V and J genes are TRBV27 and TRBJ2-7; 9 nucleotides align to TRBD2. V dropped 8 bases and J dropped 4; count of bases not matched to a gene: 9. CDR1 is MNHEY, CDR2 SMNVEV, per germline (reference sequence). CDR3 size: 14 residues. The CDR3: CASSPLAGPYEQYF. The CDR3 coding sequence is TGTGCCAGCTCTCCCCTAGCGGGACCTTACGAGCAGTACTTC.

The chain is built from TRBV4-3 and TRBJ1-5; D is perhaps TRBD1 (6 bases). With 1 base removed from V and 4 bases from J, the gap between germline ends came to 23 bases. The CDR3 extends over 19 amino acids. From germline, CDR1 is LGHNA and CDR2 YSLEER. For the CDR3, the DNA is TGCGCCAGCAGCCAAGGACTGGGGACAACGGGCGGTCGGAATCAGCCCCAGCATTTT. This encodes CASSQGLGTTGGRNQPQHF.

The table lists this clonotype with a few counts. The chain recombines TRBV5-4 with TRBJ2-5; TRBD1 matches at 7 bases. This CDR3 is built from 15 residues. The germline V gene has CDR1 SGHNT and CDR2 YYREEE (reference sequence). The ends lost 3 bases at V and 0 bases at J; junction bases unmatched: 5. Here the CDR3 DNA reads TGTGCCAGCAGCTCCCGGGACAGATACCAAGAGACCCAGTACTTC. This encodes CASSSRDRYQETQYF.

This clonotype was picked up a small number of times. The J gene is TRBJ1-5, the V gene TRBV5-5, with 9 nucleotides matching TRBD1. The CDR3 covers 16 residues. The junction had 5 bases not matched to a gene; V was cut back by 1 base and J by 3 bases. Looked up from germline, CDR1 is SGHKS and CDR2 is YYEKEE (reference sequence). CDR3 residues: CASSLRTGGYNQPQHF. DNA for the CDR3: TGTGCCAGCAGCTTGAGAACAGGGGGCTACAATCAGCCCCAGCATTTT.

CDR3 in DNA: TGTGCCAGCAGCTTAACGGGACCTAGCAATCAGCCCCAGCATTTT. Translated, it gives CASSLTGPSNQPQHF. V and J are TRBV7-8 and TRBJ1-5; a weak D match, TRBD1 (5 bases). CDR1 and CDR2 (germline): SGHVS, FQNEAQ. This CDR3 is 15 amino acids long. With 2 bases removed from V and 0 bases from J, the gap between germline ends came to 8 bases.

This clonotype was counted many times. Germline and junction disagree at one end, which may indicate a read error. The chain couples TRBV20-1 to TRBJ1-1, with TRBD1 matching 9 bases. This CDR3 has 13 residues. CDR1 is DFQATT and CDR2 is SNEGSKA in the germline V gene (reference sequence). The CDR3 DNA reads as TGCAGTCCTAGGGGGGGACAGGGTGGTGAAGCTTTCTTT. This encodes CSPRGGQGGEAFF.

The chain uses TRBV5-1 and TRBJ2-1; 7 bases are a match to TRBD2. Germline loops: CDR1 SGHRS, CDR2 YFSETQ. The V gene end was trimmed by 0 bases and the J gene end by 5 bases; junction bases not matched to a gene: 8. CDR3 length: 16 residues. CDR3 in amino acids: CASSLVGGSFDNEQFF. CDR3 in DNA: TGCGCCAGCAGCTTGGTCGGCGGGAGTTTCGACAATGAGCAGTTCTTC.

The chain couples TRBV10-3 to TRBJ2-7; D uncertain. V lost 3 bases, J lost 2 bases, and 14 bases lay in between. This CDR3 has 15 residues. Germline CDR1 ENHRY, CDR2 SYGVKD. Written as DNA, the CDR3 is TGTGCCATCAGTGACCCCGCTCCTCCCACCTACGAGCAGTACTTC. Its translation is CAISDPAPPTYEQYF.

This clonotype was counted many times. The CDR3 sequence is CASSSPQQAEAFF. The CDR3 DNA follows: TGTGCCAGCAGCTCCCCGCAACAGGCTGAAGCTTTCTTT. The V call is TRBV11-2, the J call TRBJ1-1, with D perhaps TRBD1 (5 bases). The germline gives CDR1 SGHAT, CDR2 FQNNGV. Trimming shortened V by 4 bases and J by 6 bases, and 12 bases separated the two germline ends. The CDR3 loop spans 13 amino acids.

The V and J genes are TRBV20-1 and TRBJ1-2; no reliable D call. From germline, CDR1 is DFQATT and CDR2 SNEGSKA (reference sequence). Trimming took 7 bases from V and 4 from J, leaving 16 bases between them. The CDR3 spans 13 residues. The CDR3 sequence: CSGSGDRGYGYTF. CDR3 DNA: TGCAGTGGATCCGGTGACCGCGGCTATGGCTACACCTTC.

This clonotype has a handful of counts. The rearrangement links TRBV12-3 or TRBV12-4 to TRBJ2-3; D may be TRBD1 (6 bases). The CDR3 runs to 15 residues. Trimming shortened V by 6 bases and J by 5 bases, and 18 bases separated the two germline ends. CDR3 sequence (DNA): TGTGCCAGCAGCCGGGACACTTCAATGGGAGATACGCAGTATTTT. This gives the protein CASSRDTSMGDTQYF.

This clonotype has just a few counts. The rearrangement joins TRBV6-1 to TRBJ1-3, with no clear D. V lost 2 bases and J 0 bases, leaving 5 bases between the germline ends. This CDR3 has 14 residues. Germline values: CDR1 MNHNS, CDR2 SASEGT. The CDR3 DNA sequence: TGTGCCAGCAGTGAACATTACTCTGGAAACACCATATATTTT. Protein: CASSEHYSGNTIYF.

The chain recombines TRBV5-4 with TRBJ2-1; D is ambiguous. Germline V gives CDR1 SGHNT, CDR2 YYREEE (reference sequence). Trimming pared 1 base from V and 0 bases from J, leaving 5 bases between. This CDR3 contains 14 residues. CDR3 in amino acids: CASSLWSSYNEQFF. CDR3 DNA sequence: TGTGCCAGCAGCTTGTGGAGCTCCTACAATGAGCAGTTCTTC.

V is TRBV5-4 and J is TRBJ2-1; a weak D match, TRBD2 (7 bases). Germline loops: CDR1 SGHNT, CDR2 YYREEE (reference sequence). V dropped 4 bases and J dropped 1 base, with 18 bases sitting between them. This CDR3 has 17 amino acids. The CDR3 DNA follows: TGTGCCAGCAGCAGGGGGGAGGGGAGCGGTTCCTACAATGAGCAGTTCTTC. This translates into CASSRGEGSGSYNEQFF.

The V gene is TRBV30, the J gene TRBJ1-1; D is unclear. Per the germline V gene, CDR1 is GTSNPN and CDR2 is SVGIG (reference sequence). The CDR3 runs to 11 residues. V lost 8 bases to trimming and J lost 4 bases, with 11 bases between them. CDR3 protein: CAGSGITEAFF. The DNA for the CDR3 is TGTGCCGGGTCGGGGATCACTGAAGCTTTCTTT.

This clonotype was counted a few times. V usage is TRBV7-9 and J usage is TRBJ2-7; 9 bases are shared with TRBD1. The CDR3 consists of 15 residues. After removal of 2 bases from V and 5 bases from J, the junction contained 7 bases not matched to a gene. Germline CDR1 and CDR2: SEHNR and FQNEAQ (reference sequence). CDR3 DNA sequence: TGTGCCAGCAGCTTAACAACGACAGGGGGGAACGAGCAGTACTTC. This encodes CASSLTTTGGNEQYF.

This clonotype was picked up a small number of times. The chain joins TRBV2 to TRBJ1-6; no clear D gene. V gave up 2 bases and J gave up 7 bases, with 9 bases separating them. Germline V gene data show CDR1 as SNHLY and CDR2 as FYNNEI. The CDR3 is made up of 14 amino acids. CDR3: CASSESGRNSPLHF. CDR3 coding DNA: TGTGCCAGCAGTGAATCCGGGCGGAATTCACCCCTCCACTTT.

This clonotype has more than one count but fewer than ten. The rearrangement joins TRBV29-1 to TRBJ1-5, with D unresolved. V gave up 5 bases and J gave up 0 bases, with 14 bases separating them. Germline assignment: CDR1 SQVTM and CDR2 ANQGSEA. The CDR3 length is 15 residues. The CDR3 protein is CSVPQAAPSNQPQHF. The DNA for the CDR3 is TGCAGCGTTCCTCAGGCAGCCCCTAGCAATCAGCCCCAGCATTTT. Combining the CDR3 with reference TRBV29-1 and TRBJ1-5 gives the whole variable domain SAVISQKPSRDICQRGTSLTIQCQVDSQVTMMFWYRQQPGQSLTLIATANQGSEATYESGFVIDKFPISRPNLTFSTLTVSNMSPEDSSIYLCSVPQAAPSNQPQHFGDGTRLSIL.

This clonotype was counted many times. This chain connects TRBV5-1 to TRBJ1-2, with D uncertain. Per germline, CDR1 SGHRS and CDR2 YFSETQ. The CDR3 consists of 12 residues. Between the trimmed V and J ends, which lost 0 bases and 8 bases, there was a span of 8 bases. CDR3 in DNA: TGCGCCAGCAGCTTGGGAACGGCCGGCTACACCTTC. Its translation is CASSLGTAGYTF.

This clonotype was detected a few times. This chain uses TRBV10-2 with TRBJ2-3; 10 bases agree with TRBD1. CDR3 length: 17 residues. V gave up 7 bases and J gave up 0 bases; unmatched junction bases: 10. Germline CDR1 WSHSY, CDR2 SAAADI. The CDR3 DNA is TGCGCCAGCACGAGGGGGGACAGGGGAGCCAGCACAGATACGCAGTATTTT. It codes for CASTRGDRGASTDTQYF.

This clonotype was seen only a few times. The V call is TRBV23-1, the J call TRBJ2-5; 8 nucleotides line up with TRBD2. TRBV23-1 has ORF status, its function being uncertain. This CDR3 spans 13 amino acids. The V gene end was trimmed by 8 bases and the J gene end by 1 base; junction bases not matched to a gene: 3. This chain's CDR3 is CASYGLAQETQYF. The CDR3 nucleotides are TGCGCCAGCTACGGACTAGCCCAAGAGACCCAGTACTTC.

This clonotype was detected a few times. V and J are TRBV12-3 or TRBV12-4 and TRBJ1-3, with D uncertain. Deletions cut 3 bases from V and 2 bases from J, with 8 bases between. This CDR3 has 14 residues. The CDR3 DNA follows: TGTGCCAGCAGTTTCTTGGGAGCTGGAAACACCATATATTTT. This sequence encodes CASSFLGAGNTIYF.

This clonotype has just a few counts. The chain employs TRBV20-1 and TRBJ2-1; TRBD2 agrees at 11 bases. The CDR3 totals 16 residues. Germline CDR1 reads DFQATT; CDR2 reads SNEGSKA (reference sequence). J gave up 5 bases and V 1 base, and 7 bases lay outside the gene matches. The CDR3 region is CSARATSGSSHNEQFF. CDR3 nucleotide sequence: TGCAGTGCTAGAGCCACTAGCGGGAGTTCCCACAATGAGCAGTTCTTC.